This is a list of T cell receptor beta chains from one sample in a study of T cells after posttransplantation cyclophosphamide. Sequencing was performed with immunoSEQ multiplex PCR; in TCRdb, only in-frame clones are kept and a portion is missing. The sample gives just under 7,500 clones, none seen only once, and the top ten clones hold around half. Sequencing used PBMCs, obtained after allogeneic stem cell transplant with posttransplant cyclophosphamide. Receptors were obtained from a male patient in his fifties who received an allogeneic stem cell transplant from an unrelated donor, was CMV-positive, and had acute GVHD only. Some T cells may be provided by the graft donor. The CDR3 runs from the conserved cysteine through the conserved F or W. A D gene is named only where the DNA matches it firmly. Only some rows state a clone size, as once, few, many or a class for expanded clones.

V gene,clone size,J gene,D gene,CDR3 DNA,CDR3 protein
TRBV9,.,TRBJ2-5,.,TGTGCCAGCAGCGCGGGACACTCTCAGGAGACCCAGTACTTC,CASSAGHSQETQYF
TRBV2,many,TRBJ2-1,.,TGTGCCAGCACGACAGGCAACGGTGGGGCGCAGTTCTTC,CASTTGNGGAQFF
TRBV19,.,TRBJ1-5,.,TGTGCCGCCGCCGGGACATTCGGGGAGCAGCCCCAGCATTTT,CAAAGTFGEQPQHF
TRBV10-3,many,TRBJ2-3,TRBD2,TGTGCCTCCAGGGGAAGGACTAGCGGAATCACAGATACGCAGTATTTT,CASRGRTSGITDTQYF
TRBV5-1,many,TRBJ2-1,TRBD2,TGCGCCAGCAGCTTGGGCGTAGCGGGCCGCGGCACGGAGCAGTTCTTC,CASSLGVAGRGTEQFF
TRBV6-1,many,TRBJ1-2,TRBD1,TGTGCCAGCAGTGAAGAGCAGGGGGTGCTCTATGGCTACACCTTC,CASSEEQGVLYGYTF
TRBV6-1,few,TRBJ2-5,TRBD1,TGTGCCAGCAGGATTCAGACAGGGGGGGGAGAGCAGTACTTC,CASRIQTGGGEQYF
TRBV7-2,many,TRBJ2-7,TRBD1,TGTGCCAGCAGCCCTCAGGGGGCCATCCGCTCCTACGAGCAGTACTTC,CASSPQGAIRSYEQYF
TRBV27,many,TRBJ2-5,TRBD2,TGTGCCAGCAGTTTATCGCGGGGACTAGCGGAGTACTTC,CASSLSRGLAEYF
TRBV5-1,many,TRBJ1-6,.,TGCGCCAGCAGCTTAGATGGCAGGGTTGATTCACCCCTCCACTTT,CASSLDGRVDSPLHF
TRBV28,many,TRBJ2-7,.,TGTGCCAGCAGCCAGCGCAGCCTCGAGCAGTACTTC,CASSQRSLEQYF
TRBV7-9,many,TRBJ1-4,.,TGTGCCAGCAGCTTCGGGCAGGGAGGTGAAAAACTGTTTTTT,CASSFGQGGEKLFF
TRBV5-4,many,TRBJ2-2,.,TGTGCCAGCAGCTTTGGTGGGCGAAGCACCGGGGAGCTGTTTTTT,CASSFGGRSTGELFF
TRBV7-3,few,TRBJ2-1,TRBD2,TGTGCCAGCAGCTTTGAGCGGGGGAATAATGAGCAGTTCTTC,CASSFERGNNEQFF
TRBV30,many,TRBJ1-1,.,TGTGCCTGGGCAGAGGGGGAGTTATCTGAAGCTTTCTTT,CAWAEGELSEAFF
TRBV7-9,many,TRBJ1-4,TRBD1,TGTGCCAGCAGCCCGACAGGGGGGGATGAAAAACTGTTTTTT,CASSPTGGDEKLFF
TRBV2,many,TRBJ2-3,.,TGTGCCAGCAGTCGTAGCCGGATAAGCACAGATACGCAGTATTTT,CASSRSRISTDTQYF
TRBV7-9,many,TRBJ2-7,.,TGTGCCAGCAGCGGGGACTTTCCCTACGAGCAGTACTTC,CASSGDFPYEQYF
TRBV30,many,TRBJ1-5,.,TGTGCCTGGAATGACAGATATCAGCCCCAGCATTTT,CAWNDRYQPQHF
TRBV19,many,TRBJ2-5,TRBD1,TGTGCCAGTAGCTCGACCGGGACAGGGGATGGCGAGACCCAGTACTTC,CASSSTGTGDGETQYF
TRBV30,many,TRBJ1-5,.,TGTGCCTGGAGTGTAAATGGAGATCAGCCCCAGCATTTT,CAWSVNGDQPQHF
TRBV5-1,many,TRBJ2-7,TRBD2,TGCGCCAGCAGCTTTGGGACTATAAACGAGCAGTACTTC,CASSFGTINEQYF
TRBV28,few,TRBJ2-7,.,TGTGCCAGCAGTCAGAGCAACCACAGGGACTACGAGCAGTACTTC,CASSQSNHRDYEQYF
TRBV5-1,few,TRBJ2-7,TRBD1,TGCGCCAGCAGCTTTGGGACAGGGATCTACGAGCAGTACTTC,CASSFGTGIYEQYF
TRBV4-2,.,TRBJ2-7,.,TGTGCCAGCAGCCGAGACCGGGACACTCCCTACGAGCAGTACTTC,CASSRDRDTPYEQYF
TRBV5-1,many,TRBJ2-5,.,TGCGCCAGCAGAGGACGGGTAGGGGAAGAGACCCAGTACTTC,CASRGRVGEETQYF
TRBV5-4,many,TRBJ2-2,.,TGTGCCAGCAGCTTGGCCGTAGGACAGTCCACCGGGGAGCTGTTTTTT,CASSLAVGQSTGELFF
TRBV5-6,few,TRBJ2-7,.,TGTGCCAGCAGCTCACTCCAACAGGGTTCCTACGAGCAGTACTTC,CASSSLQQGSYEQYF
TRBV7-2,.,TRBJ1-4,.,TGTGCCAGCAGCTACCCTGGTGGGGGGGCCAGGGAAAAACTGTTTTTT,CASSYPGGGAREKLFF
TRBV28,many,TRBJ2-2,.,TGTGCCAGCAGTCCGGGAGCAGGCACCGGGGAGCTGTTTTTT,CASSPGAGTGELFF
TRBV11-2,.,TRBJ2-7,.,TGTGCCAGCAGCTTAGATTCGGCAGGGATTTACGAGCAGTACTTC,CASSLDSAGIYEQYF
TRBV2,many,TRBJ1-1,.,TGTGCCAGCCGGGACTTTTCTATGAACACTGAAGCTTTCTTT,CASRDFSMNTEAFF
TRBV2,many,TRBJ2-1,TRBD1,TGTGCCAGCAGACAAACAGGGGGCTCGATGGGGGATGAGCAGTTCTTC,CASRQTGGSMGDEQFF
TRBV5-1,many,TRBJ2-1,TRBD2,TGCGCCAGCAGCTTCGGTGCGGGGGCCTACAATGAGCAGTTCTTC,CASSFGAGAYNEQFF
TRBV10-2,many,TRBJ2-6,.,TGCGCCAGCAGTAGTGAGCGGTTCTCTGGGGCCAACGTCCTGACTTTC,CASSSERFSGANVLTF
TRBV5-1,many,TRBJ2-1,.,TGCGCCAGCAGCTTGGTGGGCCCCGCCTCCTACAATGAGCAGTTCTTC,CASSLVGPASYNEQFF
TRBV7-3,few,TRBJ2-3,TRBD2,TGTGCCAGCAGCCGACTAGCAAACGCAGATACGCAGTATTTT,CASSRLANADTQYF
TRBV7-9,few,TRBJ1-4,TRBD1,TGTGCCGCTCCAGGGGGTGACCGTGAAAAACTGTTTTTT,CAAPGGDREKLFF
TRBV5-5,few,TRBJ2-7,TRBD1,TGTGCCAGCAGCATAGGACAGGACCACCCCTACGAGCAGTACTTC,CASSIGQDHPYEQYF
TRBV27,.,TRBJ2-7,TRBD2,TGTGCCAGCAGTGAATCGGGGGGGATTACCTACGAGCAGTACTTC,CASSESGGITYEQYF
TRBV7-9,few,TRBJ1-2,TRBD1,TGTGCCAGCAGCGTAGGACAGGGCGAGGGTGGCTACACCTTC,CASSVGQGEGGYTF
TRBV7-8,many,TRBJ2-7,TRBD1,TGTGCCAGCAGCTTAGGTGTAGGACAGGGTAGGTCCTACGAGCAGTACTTC,CASSLGVGQGRSYEQYF
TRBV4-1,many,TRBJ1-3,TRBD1,TGCGCCAGCAGCCAAGAACGGGACAGGGGACACACCATATATTTT,CASSQERDRGHTIYF
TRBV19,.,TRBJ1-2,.,TGTGCCAGTAGTCCAGGGGTGAACTATGGCTACACCTTC,CASSPGVNYGYTF
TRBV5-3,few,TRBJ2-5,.,TGTGCCAGAAGCTTGCCGGGAGCTCAAGAGACCCAGTACTTC,CARSLPGAQETQYF
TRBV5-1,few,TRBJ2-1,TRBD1,TGCGCCAGCAGCTCAGACACAGGGGGATCCTACAATGAGCAGTTCTTC,CASSSDTGGSYNEQFF
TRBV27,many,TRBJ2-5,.,TGTGCCACTGGTGGGCGGGGTCCTAAAGGGGAGACCCAGTACTTC,CATGGRGPKGETQYF
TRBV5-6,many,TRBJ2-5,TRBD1,TGTGCCAGCAGCTCCGGGACAGGGTCGAGAGAGACCCAGTACTTC,CASSSGTGSRETQYF
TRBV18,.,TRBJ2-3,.,TGTGCCAGCTCACCACCCGGCAGGACACCGGGCACAGATACGCAGTATTTT,CASSPPGRTPGTDTQYF
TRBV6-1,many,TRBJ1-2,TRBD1,TGTGCCAGCAGTAATGACAGGGTATTGTTTGGTGGCTACACCTTC,CASSNDRVLFGGYTF
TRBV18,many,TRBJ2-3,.,TGTGCCAGCTCACCACCGTATAGAGATACGCAGTATTTT,CASSPPYRDTQYF
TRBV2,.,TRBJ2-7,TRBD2,TGTGCCAGCAGTGAGGGAACTAGCGGGATCTACGAGCAGTACTTC,CASSEGTSGIYEQYF